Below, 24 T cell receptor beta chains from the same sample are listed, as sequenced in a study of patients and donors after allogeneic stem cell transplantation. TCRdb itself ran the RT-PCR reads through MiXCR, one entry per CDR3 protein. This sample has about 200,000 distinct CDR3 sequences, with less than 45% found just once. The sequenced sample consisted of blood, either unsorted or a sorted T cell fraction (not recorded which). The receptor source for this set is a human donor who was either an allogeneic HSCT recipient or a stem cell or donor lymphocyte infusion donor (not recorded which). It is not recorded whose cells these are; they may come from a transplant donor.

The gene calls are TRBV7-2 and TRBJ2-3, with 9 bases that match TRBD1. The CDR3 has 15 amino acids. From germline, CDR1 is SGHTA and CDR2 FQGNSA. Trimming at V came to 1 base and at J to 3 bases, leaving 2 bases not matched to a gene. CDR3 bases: TGTGCCAGCAGCTTAGACGGGACAGGGACAGATACGCAGTATTTT. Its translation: CASSLDGTGTDTQYF.

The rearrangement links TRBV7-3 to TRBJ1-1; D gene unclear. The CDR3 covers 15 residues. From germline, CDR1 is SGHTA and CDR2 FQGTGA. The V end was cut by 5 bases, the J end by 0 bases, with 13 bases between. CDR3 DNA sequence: TGTGCCAGCAGCGTCCGGAGAGGGCTGAACACTGAAGCTTTCTTT. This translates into CASSVRRGLNTEAFF.

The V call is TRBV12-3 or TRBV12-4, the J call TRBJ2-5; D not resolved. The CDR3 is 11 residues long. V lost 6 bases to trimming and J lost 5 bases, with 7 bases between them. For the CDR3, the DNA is TGTGCCAGCAGCAAAAAGGAGACCCAGTACTTC. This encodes CASSKKETQYF.

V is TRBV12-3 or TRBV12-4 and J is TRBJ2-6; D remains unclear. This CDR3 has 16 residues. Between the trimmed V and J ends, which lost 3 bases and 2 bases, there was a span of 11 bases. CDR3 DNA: TGTGCCAGCAGTTTCCGGGTGAACACTGGGGCCAACGTCCTGACTTTC. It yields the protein CASSFRVNTGANVLTF.

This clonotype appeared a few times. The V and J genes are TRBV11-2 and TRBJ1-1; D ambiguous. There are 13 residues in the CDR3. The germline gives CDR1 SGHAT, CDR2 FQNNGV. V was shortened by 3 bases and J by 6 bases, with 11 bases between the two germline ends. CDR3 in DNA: TGTGCCAGCAGCTTGATGAATGATCCTGAAGCTTTCTTT. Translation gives CASSLMNDPEAFF.

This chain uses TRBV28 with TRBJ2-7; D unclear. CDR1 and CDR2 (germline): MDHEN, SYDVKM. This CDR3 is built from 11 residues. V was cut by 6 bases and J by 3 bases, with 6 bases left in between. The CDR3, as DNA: TGTGCCAGCAGGACTCTCTACGAGCAGTACTTC. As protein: CASRTLYEQYF.

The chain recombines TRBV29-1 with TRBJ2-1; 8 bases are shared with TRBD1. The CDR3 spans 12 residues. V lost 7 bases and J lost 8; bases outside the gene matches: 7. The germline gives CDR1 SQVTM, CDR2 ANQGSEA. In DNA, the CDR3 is TGCAGCGCCGTGACAGGGGTTGATGAGCAGTTCTTC. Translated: CSAVTGVDEQFF.

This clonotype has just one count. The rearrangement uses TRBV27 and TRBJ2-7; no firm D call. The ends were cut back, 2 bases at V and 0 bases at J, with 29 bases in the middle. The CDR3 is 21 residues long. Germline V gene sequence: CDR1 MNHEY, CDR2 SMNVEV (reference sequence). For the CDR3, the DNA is TGTGCCAGCAGTTTACTCCCCCACTCCTCTGGTCAAGTTGGTGGCTCCTACGAGCAGTACTTC. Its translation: CASSLLPHSSGQVGGSYEQYF.

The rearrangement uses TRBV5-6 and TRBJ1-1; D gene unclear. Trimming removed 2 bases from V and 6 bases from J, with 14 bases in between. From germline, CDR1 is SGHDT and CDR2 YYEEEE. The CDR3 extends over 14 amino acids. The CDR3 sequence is CASSFLRRAPEAFF. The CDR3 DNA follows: TGTGCCAGCAGCTTTCTTCGTCGGGCACCTGAAGCTTTCTTT.

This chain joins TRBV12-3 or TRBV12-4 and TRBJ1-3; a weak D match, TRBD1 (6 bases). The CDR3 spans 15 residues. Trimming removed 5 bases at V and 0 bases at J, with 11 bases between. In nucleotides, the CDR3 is TGTGCCAGCAGTCAAAGACAGGTCTCTGGAAACACCATATATTTT. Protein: CASSQRQVSGNTIYF.

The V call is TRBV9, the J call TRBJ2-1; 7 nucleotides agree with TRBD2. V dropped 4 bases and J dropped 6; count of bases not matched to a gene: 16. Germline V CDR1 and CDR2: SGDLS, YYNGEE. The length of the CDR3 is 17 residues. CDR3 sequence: CASSPRGPGRAINEQFF. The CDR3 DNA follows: TGTGCCAGCAGCCCGCGGGGACCAGGGAGGGCAATCAATGAGCAGTTCTTC.

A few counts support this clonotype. The CDR3 reads CASSFRQSKFESHTEAFF. The CDR3 DNA reads as TGTGCCAGCAGCTTTAGACAGTCCAAGTTTGAATCCCACACTGAAGCTTTCTTT. The V gene is TRBV7-2, the J gene TRBJ1-1, with TRBD1 as a possible D gene (5 bases). Germline lookup yields CDR1 SGHTA and CDR2 FQGNSA. CDR3 size: 18 residues. Trimming pared 3 bases from V and 3 bases from J, leaving 23 bases between. The entire variable domain, with the rest obtained from reference TRBV7-2 and TRBJ1-1, is as follows: GAGVSQSPSNKVTEKGKDVELRCDPISGHTALYWYRQSLGQGLEFLIYFQGNSAPDKSGLPSDRFSAERTGGSVSTLTIQRTQQEDSAVYLCASSFRQSKFESHTEAFFGQGTRLTVV.

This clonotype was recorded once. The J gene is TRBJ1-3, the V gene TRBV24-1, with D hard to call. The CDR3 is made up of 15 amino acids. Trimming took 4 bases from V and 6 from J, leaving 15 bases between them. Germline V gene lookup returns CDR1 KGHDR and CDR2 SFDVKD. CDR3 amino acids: CATSDPIDGVNTIYF. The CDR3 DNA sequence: TGTGCCACCAGTGACCCCATTGATGGGGTAAACACCATATATTTT.

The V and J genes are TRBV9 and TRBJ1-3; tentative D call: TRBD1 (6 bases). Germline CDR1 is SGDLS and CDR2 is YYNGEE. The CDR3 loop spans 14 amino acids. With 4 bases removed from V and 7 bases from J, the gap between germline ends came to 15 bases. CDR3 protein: CASSQQGVGNTIYF. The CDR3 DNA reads TGTGCCAGCAGCCAACAGGGAGTCGGTAACACCATATATTTT.

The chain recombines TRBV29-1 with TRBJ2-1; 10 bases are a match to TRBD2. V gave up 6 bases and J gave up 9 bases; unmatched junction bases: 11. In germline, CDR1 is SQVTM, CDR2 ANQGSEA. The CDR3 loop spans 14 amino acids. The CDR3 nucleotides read TGCAGCGTCGACGGGACTAGCGTAGCGCGTGAGCAGTTCTTC. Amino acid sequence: CSVDGTSVAREQFF.

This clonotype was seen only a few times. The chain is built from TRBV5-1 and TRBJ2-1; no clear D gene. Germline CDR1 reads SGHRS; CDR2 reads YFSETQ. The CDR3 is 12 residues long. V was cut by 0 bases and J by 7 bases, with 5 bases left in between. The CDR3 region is CASSLEPNEQFF. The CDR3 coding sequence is TGCGCCAGCAGCTTGGAACCGAATGAGCAGTTCTTC.

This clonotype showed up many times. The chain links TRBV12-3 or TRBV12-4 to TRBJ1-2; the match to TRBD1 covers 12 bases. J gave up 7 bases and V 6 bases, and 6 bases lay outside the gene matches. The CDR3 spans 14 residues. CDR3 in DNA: TGTGCCAGCAGCACCGGGACAGGGGGCTCTGGCTACACCTTC. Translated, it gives CASSTGTGGSGYTF.

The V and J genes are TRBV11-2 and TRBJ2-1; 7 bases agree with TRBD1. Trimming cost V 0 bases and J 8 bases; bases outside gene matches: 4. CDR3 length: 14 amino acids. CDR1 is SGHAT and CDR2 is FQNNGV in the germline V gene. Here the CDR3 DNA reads TGTGCCAGCAGCTTAGATACAGGGGCTGATGAGCAGTTCTTC. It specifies CASSLDTGADEQFF.

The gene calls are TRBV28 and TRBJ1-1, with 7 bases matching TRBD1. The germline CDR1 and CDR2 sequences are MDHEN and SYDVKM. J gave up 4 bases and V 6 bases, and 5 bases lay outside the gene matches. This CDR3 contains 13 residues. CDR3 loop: CASRIPGGTEAFF. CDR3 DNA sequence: TGTGCCAGCAGAATCCCAGGGGGCACTGAAGCTTTCTTT.

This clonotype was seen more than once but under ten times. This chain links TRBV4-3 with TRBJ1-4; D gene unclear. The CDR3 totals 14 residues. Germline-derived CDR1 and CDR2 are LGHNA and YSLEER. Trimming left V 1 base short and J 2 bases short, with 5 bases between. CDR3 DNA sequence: TGCGCCAGCAGCCAAGGGAGGACTAATGAAAAACTGTTTTTT. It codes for CASSQGRTNEKLFF.

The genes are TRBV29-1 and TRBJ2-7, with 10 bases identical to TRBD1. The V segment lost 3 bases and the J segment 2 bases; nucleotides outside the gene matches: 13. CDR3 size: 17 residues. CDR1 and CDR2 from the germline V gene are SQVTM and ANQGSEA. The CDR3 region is CSVEGWDRGLPTYEQYF. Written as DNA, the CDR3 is TGCAGCGTTGAGGGTTGGGACAGGGGCTTACCAACCTACGAGCAGTACTTC.

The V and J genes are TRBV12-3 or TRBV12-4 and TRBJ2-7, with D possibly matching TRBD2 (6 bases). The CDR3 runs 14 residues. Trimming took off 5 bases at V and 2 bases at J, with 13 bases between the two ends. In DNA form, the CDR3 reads TGTGCCAGCAGTACGGCGGGACTTACCTACGAGCAGTACTTC. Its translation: CASSTAGLTYEQYF.

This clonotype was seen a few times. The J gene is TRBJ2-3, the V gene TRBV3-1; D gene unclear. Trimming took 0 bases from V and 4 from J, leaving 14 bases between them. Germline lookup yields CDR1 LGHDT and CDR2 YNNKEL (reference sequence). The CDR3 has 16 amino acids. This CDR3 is CASSQDLSNEADTQYF. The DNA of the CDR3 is TGTGCCAGCAGCCAAGATCTTAGCAATGAGGCAGATACGCAGTATTTT.

CDR3 protein: CASSQSSGISSYNEQFF. CDR3 DNA: TGCGCCAGCAGCCAATCTAGCGGTATAAGCTCCTACAATGAGCAGTTCTTC. The chain uses TRBV4-3 and TRBJ2-1, with TRBD2 identical over 7 bases. This CDR3 has 17 residues. Germline loops: CDR1 LGHNA, CDR2 YSLEER. V dropped 2 bases and J dropped 0; count of bases not matched to a gene: 7.